The rows below give T cell receptor beta chains drawn from one sample of a study of cytomegalovirus exposure and HLA in healthy donors. Assay: immunoSEQ multiplex PCR; the TCRdb copy retains only in-frame clones and omits some. The sample has around 150,000 clones; around 75% are singletons. The specimen was PBMCs. The receptors were gathered from a human donor in good health. Both conserved end residues are part of each CDR3. D genes are given only for firm matches. Where a row states a size, it is once, few, many or the class of an expanded clone; other rows omit it.

TRBJ1-4 once TRBV7-9 NA CASSHRTGPEEKLFF TGTGCCAGCAGCCATCGAACAGGGCCCGAAGAAAAACTGTTTTTT
TRBJ1-1 NA TRBV6-6 TRBD1 CASSYSSGQGGTEAFF TGTGCCAGCAGTTACTCAAGCGGACAGGGGGGGACTGAAGCTTTCTTT
TRBJ1-4 NA TRBV19 TRBD1 CASSAGRGQGDEKLFF TGTGCCAGTAGTGCGGGGAGAGGACAGGGGGATGAAAAACTGTTTTTT
TRBJ1-2 NA TRBV19 NA CASNTYRVDGYTF TGTGCCAGCAACACTTACAGGGTCGATGGCTACACCTTC
TRBJ2-1 NA TRBV7-2 TRBD2 CASSRSGRELDEQFF TGTGCCAGCAGCCGAAGCGGGAGAGAGCTGGATGAGCAGTTCTTC
TRBJ2-3 NA TRBV27 TRBD2 CASSQSGGAGDTQYF TGTGCCAGCAGCCAAAGCGGGGGGGCCGGAGATACGCAGTATTTT
TRBJ2-4 NA TRBV4-1 TRBD2 CASSTLPSGRGKNIQYF TGCGCCAGCAGCACACTCCCTAGCGGGAGGGGTAAAAACATTCAGTACTTC
TRBJ1-1 NA TRBV5-5 TRBD1 CASSLLPGQMNTEAFF TGTGCCAGCAGCTTACTACCGGGACAGATGAACACTGAAGCTTTCTTT
TRBJ2-3 few TRBV7-6 NA CASSLFPGGGRDTQYF TGTGCCAGCAGCTTATTCCCAGGCGGAGGTAGAGATACGCAGTATTTT
TRBJ2-5 NA TRBV5-4 TRBD2 CASSSGLAGGFQTQYF TGTGCCAGCAGCTCGGGACTAGCGGGGGGGTTTCAGACCCAGTACTTC
TRBJ2-1 NA TRBV13 NA CASTILGGQNEQFF TGTGCCAGCACCATTTTAGGCGGGCAAAATGAGCAGTTCTTC
TRBJ1-2 NA TRBV10-3 NA CAISLSNRDGYTF TGTGCCATCAGTCTCTCAAACAGGGATGGCTACACCTTC
TRBJ2-5 NA TRBV6-5 NA CASSSGGGGETQYF TGTGCCAGCAGCTCAGGTGGGGGAGGAGAGACCCAGTACTTC
TRBJ1-6 once TRBV7-6 TRBD1 CASSLEQPGQKTNSPLHF TGTGCCAGCAGCTTAGAACAACCGGGACAGAAAACGAATTCACCCCTCCACTTT
TRBJ1-1 NA TRBV5-5 TRBD1 CASSTETGGFGVEAFF TGTGCCAGCAGCACCGAAACAGGGGGCTTCGGCGTAGAGGCTTTCTTT
TRBJ2-1 NA TRBV16 TRBD1 CASSPDRGGNEQFF TGTGCCAGCAGCCCCGACAGGGGAGGCAATGAGCAGTTCTTC
TRBJ2-3 NA TRBV6-4 TRBD1 CASSDYTDRNTDTQYF TGTGCCAGCAGTGATTATACGGACAGGAACACAGATACGCAGTATTTT
TRBJ1-4 few TRBV28 TRBD1 CASGTAKEKLFF TGTGCCAGCGGGACAGCCAAGGAAAAACTGTTTTTT
TRBJ2-7 NA TRBV14 TRBD2 CASSQGGSLEQYF TGTGCCAGCAGCCAAGGCGGGAGTTTGGAGCAGTACTTC
TRBJ2-2 NA TRBV29-1 TRBD1 CSATGTGLTGELFF TGCAGCGCGACCGGGACAGGATTAACCGGGGAGCTGTTTTTT
TRBJ2-2 NA TRBV7-6 TRBD1 CASSSRQGESTGELFF TGTGCCAGCAGCTCAAGACAGGGAGAGAGCACCGGGGAGCTGTTTTTT
TRBJ2-3 NA TRBV4-3 NA CASSQEVRESTQYF TGCGCCAGCAGCCAAGAGGTACGGGAGAGTACGCAGTATTTT
TRBJ1-1 NA TRBV7-2 NA CASSLEADNTEAFF TGTGCCAGCAGCTTAGAAGCGGACAACACTGAAGCTTTCTTT
TRBJ2-5 NA TRBV19 NA CASSSGPSLYF TGTGCCAGTAGTTCAGGGCCCTCCCTGTACTTC
TRBJ2-3 few TRBV15 NA CATSRVRGITDTQYF TGTGCCACCAGCAGAGTAAGGGGTATCACAGATACGCAGTATTTT
TRBJ2-5 NA TRBV6-1 TRBD2 CASSGGLAGRETQYF TGTGCCAGCAGCGGGGGACTAGCGGGGAGAGAGACCCAGTACTTC
TRBJ1-1 NA TRBV6-6 NA CASSSGTEAFF TGTGCCAGCAGTTCCGGGACTGAAGCTTTCTTT
TRBJ2-3 few TRBV5-1 TRBD2 CASRRGGSTGFTDTQYF TGCGCCAGCAGACGCGGCGGGAGTACGGGTTTCACAGATACGCAGTATTTT
TRBJ1-1 NA TRBV27 TRBD1 CASSPRDRATEAFF TGTGCCAGCAGCCCCAGGGACAGGGCAACTGAAGCTTTCTTT
TRBJ1-1 NA TRBV30 TRBD1 CAWSVGTVNTEAFF TGTGCCTGGAGTGTAGGGACAGTGAACACTGAAGCTTTCTTT
TRBJ2-7 NA TRBV7-9 TRBD2 CASSRLAVWYEQYF TGTGCCAGCAGCCGACTAGCCGTCTGGTACGAGCAGTACTTC
TRBJ2-5 NA TRBV29-1 TRBD2 CSVEIPGTSRQTQYF TGCAGCGTTGAAATCCCGGGGACTAGTCGACAGACCCAGTACTTC
TRBJ2-5 once TRBV28 TRBD2 CASSLAGGFQETQYF TGTGCCAGCAGTTTAGCGGGAGGGTTCCAAGAGACCCAGTACTTC
TRBJ1-1 NA TRBV27 NA CASSSGGGATEAFF TGTGCCAGCAGTTCCGGAGGGGGGGCCACTGAAGCTTTCTTT
TRBJ1-1 NA TRBV7-9 NA CAQNLPPPAQPNTEAFF TGTGCCCAAAACCTACCCCCCCCTGCACAGCCTAACACTGAAGCTTTCTTT
TRBJ1-5 NA TRBV19 TRBD1 CASSLRPGQGAGQPQHF TGTGCCAGTAGCCTACGACCGGGACAGGGGGCAGGTCAGCCCCAGCATTTT
TRBJ2-5 NA TRBV29-1 TRBD2 CSANPRRGGKETQYF TGCAGCGCTAACCCTCGTCGGGGGGGGAAAGAGACCCAGTACTTC
TRBJ2-6 few TRBV28 NA CASSSWSSGANVLTF TGTGCCAGCTCAAGTTGGAGCTCTGGGGCCAACGTCCTGACTTTC
TRBJ2-7 NA TRBV30 NA CAWSDSGSRGQYF TGTGCCTGGAGTGATTCCGGGTCCCGGGGGCAGTACTTC
TRBJ1-6 NA TRBV27 NA CASSFRETGSPLHF TGTGCCAGCAGTTTCCGGGAGACGGGTTCACCCCTCCACTTT
TRBJ2-7 NA TRBV2 TRBD2 CATMIRVAGPTYEQYF TGTGCCACCATGATACGGGTAGCGGGACCAACCTACGAGCAGTACTTC
TRBJ2-3 few TRBV7-9 TRBD1 CACPGQSTDTQYF TGTGCCTGCCCGGGACAGAGCACAGATACGCAGTATTTT
TRBJ2-2 NA TRBV7-9 NA CASSLDNRYTGELFF TGTGCCAGCAGCTTAGACAACAGGTACACCGGGGAGCTGTTTTTT
TRBJ2-7 NA TRBV19 TRBD1 CASSKTGTGSSYEQYF TGTGCCAGTAGCAAAACCGGGACAGGGTCCTCCTACGAGCAGTACTTC
TRBJ2-1 NA TRBV28 TRBD2 CASSKTSGYYNEQFF TGTGCCAGCAGTAAGACTAGCGGGTATTACAATGAGCAGTTCTTC
TRBJ2-1 NA TRBV2 TRBD2 CASTLTARGYNEQFF TGTGCCAGCACCCTGACTGCGCGGGGGTACAATGAGCAGTTCTTC